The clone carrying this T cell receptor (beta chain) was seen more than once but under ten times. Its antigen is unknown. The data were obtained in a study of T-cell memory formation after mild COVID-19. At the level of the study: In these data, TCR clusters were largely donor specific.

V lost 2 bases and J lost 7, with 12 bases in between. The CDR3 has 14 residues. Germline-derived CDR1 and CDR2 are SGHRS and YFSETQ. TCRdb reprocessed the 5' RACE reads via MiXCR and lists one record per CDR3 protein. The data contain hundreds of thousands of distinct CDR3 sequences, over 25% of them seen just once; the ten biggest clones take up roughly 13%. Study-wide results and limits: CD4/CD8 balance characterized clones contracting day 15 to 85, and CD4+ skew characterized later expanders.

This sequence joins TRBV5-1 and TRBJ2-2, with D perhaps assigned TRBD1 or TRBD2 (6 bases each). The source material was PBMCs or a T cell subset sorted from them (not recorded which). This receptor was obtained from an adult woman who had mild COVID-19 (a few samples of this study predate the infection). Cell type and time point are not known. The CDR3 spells CASSFSGADGELFF. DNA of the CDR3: TGCGCCAGCAGCTTCTCGGGGGCTGACGGGGAGCTGTTTTTT.